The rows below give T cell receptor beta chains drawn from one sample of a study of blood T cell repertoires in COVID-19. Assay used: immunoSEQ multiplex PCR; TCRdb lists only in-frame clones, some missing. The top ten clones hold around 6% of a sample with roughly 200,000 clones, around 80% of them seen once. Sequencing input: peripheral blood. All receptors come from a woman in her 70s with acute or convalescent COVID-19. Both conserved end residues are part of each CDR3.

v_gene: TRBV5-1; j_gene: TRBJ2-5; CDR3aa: CASSTGSNQETQYF
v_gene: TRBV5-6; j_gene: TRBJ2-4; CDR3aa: CASSLAGVQNIQYF
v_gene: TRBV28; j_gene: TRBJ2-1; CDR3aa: CASREGLAGTNEQFF
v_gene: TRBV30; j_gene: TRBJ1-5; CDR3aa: CAWRGTESQPQHF
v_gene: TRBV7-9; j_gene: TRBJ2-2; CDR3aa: CAKGRSTGELFF
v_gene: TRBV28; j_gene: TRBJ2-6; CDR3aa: CASSSPGGASGANVLTF
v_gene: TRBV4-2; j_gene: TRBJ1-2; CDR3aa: CASSQETGGAYGYTF
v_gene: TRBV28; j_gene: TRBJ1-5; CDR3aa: CASTVTGISNQPQHF
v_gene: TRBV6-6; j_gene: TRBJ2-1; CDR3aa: CASSRDSYNEQFF
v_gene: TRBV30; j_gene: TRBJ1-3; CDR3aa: CAWSPGGRQSGNTIYF
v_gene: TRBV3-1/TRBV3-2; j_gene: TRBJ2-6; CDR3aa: CASSRQVSSGANVLTF
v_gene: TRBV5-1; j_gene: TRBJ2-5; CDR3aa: CASSQGLAQIEYF
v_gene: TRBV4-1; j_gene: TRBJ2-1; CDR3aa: CASSHTPLAHYNEQFF
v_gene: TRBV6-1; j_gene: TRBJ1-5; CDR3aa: CASSEGTTQPQHF
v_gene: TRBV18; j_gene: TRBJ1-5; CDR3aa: CASSPPGGNQPQHF
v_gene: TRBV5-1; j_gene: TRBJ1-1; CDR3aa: CASSPPGVNTEAFF
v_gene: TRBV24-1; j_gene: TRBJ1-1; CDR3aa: CATSAAGDTEAFF
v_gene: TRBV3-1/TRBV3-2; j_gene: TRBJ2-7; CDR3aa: CASSYQSMKNEQYF
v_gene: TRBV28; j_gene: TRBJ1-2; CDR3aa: CASNTQKNYGYTF
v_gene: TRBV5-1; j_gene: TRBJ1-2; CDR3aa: CASSGAGEKSGYTF
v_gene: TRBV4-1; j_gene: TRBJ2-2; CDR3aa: CASNPGDINTGELFF
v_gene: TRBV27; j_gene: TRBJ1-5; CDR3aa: CASSPRDSNQPQHF
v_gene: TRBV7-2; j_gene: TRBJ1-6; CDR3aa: CASSRGDVGNSPLHF
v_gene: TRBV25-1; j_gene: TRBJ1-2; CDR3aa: CASSAGQPFSDYTF
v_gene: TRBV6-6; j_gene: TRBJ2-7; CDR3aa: CASSYPNRGDDYEQYF
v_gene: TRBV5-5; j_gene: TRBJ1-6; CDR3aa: CASSLEPIPRSPLHF
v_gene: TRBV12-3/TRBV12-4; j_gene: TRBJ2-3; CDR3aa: CASSPTTDTQYF
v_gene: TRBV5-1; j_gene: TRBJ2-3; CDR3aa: CASSPRASGLSTDTQYF
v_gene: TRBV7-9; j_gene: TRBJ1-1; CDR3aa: CASSSLRDRDLEAFF
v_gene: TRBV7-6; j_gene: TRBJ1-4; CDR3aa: CASSLEVNGREKLFF
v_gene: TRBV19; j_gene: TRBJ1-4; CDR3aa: CASSVRDRLFF
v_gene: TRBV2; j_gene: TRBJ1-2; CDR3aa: CASRGQGSYGYTF
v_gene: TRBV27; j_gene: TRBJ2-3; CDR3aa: CASSRQGAQYF
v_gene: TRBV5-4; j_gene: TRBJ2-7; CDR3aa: CASSNRDRVSAEQYF
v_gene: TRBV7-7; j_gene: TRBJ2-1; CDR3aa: CASSLEAGGFSYNEQFF
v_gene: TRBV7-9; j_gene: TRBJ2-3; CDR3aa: CASSRTGMSDTQYF
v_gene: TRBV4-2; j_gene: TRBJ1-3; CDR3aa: CASSQVPTQHSGNTIYF
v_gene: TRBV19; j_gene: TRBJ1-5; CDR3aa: CASSRGQGNNQPQHF
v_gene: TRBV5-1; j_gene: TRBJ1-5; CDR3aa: CASSPEGPGQPQHF
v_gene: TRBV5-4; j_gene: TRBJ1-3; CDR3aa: CASSTDRDYSGNTIYF
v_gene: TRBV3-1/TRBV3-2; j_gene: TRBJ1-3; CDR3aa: CASSQAAGGQGSGNTIYF
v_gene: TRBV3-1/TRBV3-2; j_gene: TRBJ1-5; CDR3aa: CASSHGDRDNQPQHF
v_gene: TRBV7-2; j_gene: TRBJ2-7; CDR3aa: CASSFSRVSYEQYF
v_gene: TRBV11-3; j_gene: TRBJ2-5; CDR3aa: CASSLNREETQYF
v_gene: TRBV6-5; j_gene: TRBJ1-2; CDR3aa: CAGHRDTFYGYTF
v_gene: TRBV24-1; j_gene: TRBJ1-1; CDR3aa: CATSGSGRTEAFF
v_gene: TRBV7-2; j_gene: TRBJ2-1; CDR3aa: CASSLGSYSYNEQFF
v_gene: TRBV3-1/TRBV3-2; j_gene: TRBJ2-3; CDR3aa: CASSPGLAGGDTQYF